Shown below are 25 T cell receptor beta chains from a single sample sequenced in a study of molecular identifiers for immune sequencing clone quantification. MiXCR, run by TCRdb on the PCR reads, gives a single entry per CDR3 protein. This table holds approximately 680,000 distinct CDR3 sequences, approximately 24% found once. Sequences were obtained from naive CD8+ T cells from blood, with Jurkat cell RNA spiked in. Subset in this sample: FACS-sorted CD8+CD4-CCR7+CD45RA+ naive T cells. These TCRs come from a human donor in good health. Some libraries in this study had Jurkat cell RNA spiked in.

Many counts were recorded for this clonotype. The chain is built from TRBV4-1 and TRBJ2-3; 11 bases are a match to TRBD2. Trimming took 3 bases from V and 4 from J; bases not matched to a gene: 9. Germline V gene data show CDR1 as MGHRA and CDR2 as YSYEKL. This CDR3 has 17 amino acids. CDR3 sequence: CASSQSTSGGFSDTQYF. CDR3 DNA: TGCGCCAGCAGCCAGTCCACTAGCGGGGGTTTCTCAGATACGCAGTATTTT.

Written as DNA, the CDR3 is TGTGCCATCAGTGACCGTTGGGACGAGAGCTCCTACGAGCAGTACTTC. As protein: CAISDRWDESSYEQYF. The chain combines TRBV10-3 with TRBJ2-7, with D possibly being TRBD1 or TRBD2 (5 bases each). Deletions cut 3 bases from V and 0 bases from J, with 15 bases between. CDR1 is ENHRY, CDR2 SYGVKD, per germline. The CDR3 runs 16 residues.

This clonotype has just a few counts. CDR3 protein: CASSLSTGAYEQFF. The CDR3 nucleotides read TGTGCCAGCAGCTTATCGACAGGGGCCTATGAGCAGTTCTTC. The V and J genes are TRBV13 and TRBJ2-1; 8 positions match TRBD1. The germline gives CDR1 PRHDT, CDR2 FYEKMQ (reference sequence). The CDR3 spans 14 residues. With 2 bases clipped from V and 8 bases from J, the junction kept 5 bases outside the gene matches.

The V call is TRBV14, the J call TRBJ1-2; no clear D gene. This CDR3 spans 13 amino acids. Germline CDR1 SGHDN, CDR2 FVKESK. Trimming took off 0 bases at V and 2 bases at J, with 4 bases between the two ends. The CDR3 nucleotides are TGTGCCAGCAGCCAAGAAGGAAACTATGGCTACACCTTC. Protein sequence: CASSQEGNYGYTF.

The rearrangement joins TRBV6-5 to TRBJ1-3; D is uncertain. The CDR3 spans 15 residues. With 6 bases removed from V and 1 base from J, the gap between germline ends came to 13 bases. Germline V gives CDR1 MNHEY, CDR2 SVGAGI. The CDR3 region is CASSPLDRSGNTIYF. CDR3 coding DNA: TGTGCCAGCAGCCCTCTAGATAGATCTGGAAACACCATATATTTT.

In this sample, this clonotype turned up many times. This chain uses TRBV7-6 with TRBJ1-1; D gene unclear. Trimming took off 5 bases at V and 4 bases at J, with 8 bases between the two ends. Germline CDR1 is SGHVS and CDR2 is FNYEAQ. CDR3 length equals 12 residues. This CDR3 is CASSPAGTEAFF. As DNA, the CDR3 is TGTGCCAGCAGCCCGGCGGGCACTGAAGCTTTCTTT.

Only a few counts were recorded for this clonotype. The chain couples TRBV27 to TRBJ1-4; TRBD1 is a possible D gene (6 bases). V was cut by 9 bases and J by 7 bases, with 12 bases left in between. Germline V gives CDR1 MNHEY, CDR2 SMNVEV (reference sequence). The CDR3 length is 12 residues. The CDR3 sequence is CASRGGLEKLFF. Written as DNA, the CDR3 is TGTGCCAGTAGAGGGGGGCTTGAAAAACTGTTTTTT.

This clonotype has just a few counts. V is TRBV14 and J is TRBJ2-7; D remains ambiguous. The CDR3 is 14 residues long. With 0 bases removed from V and 6 bases from J, the gap between germline ends came to 12 bases. Germline CDR1 and CDR2: SGHDN and FVKESK. This CDR3 reads CASSQDSLGGEQYF. The CDR3 DNA is TGTGCCAGCAGCCAAGATAGTTTAGGCGGCGAGCAGTACTTC.

The chain joins TRBV6-5 to TRBJ2-7, with TRBD2 identical over 7 bases. The V gene's germline CDR1 is MNHEY and CDR2 SVGAGI. This CDR3 region has 15 residues. Germline trimming cut 0 bases from V and 5 bases from J; bases unmatched to any gene: 7. CDR3 loop: CASSYSGGMQDEQYF. The CDR3 DNA reads as TGTGCCAGCAGTTACTCGGGGGGGATGCAGGACGAGCAGTACTTC.

This clonotype was seen many times. The rearrangement links TRBV20-1 to TRBJ1-6; no reliable D call. Germline-derived CDR1 and CDR2 are DFQATT and SNEGSKA (reference sequence). The CDR3 sequence is 11 residues long. V was cut by 5 bases and J by 10 bases, with 9 bases left in between. DNA for the CDR3: TGCAGTGCTGCCCAGTCATCACCCCTCCACTTT. Amino acid sequence: CSAAQSSPLHF.

This clonotype was picked up many times. The chain couples TRBV7-9 to TRBJ1-1; 8 positions agree with TRBD1. The CDR3 has 16 residues. Germline CDR1 and CDR2: SEHNR and FQNEAQ (reference sequence). V was clipped by 2 bases and J by 4 bases; unmatched bases: 9. The CDR3 is CASSLPGQGAGTEAFF. CDR3 coding DNA: TGTGCCAGCAGCTTACCAGGACAGGGAGCGGGCACTGAAGCTTTCTTT.

In regard to this clonotype: One end of the junction does not line up with germline, which may come from a read error. This chain joins TRBV6-5 and TRBJ2-1, with TRBD1 identical over 10 bases. Germline V CDR1 and CDR2: MNHEY, SVGAGI. The length of the CDR3 is 15 residues. The CDR3 DNA sequence: TGTGTCAGCAGTCCCGGGACAGGGGTTGGCAATGAGCAGTTCTTC. Protein product: CVSSPGTGVGNEQFF.

This clonotype was seen at least ten times. This chain links TRBV20-1 with TRBJ2-3; D uncertain. The CDR3 covers 15 residues. Per the germline V gene, CDR1 is DFQATT and CDR2 is SNEGSKA (reference sequence). V was pared by 2 bases and J by 2 bases, with 14 bases between. The CDR3 nucleotides are TGCAGTGCTAGACTGGTCTCTCCGGCCACAGATACGCAGTATTTT. It codes for CSARLVSPATDTQYF.

A word on this clonotype: A much bigger clone sits one base away, suggesting this may be a read error. This chain joins TRBV7-2 and TRBJ2-7, with D possibly matching TRBD1 (6 bases). V lost 8 bases and J 6 bases, leaving 17 bases between the germline ends. The CDR3 has 13 residues. The V gene's germline CDR1 is SGHTA and CDR2 FQGNSA. CDR3: CASCSYRAGEQYF. The CDR3 DNA follows: TGTGCCAGCTGCTCTTACAGGGCGGGCGAGCAGTACTTC.

This chain joins TRBV5-1 and TRBJ2-2; the D call may be TRBD1 or TRBD2 (6 bases each). Germline V lookup: CDR1 SGHRS, CDR2 YFSETQ. Trimming left V 2 bases short and J 4 bases short, with 18 bases between. CDR3 length: 17 residues. The CDR3, as DNA: TGCGCCAGCAGCTTATTTCCGGGGGCAAGGAGCACCGGGGAGCTGTTTTTT. Its protein is CASSLFPGARSTGELFF.

This clonotype was recorded a few times. V usage is TRBV9 and J usage is TRBJ2-7, with TRBD1 as a possible D gene (5 bases). V was trimmed by 0 bases and J by 2 bases, leaving 9 bases between them. Germline V gene sequence: CDR1 SGDLS, CDR2 YYNGEE. The CDR3 totals 14 residues. For the CDR3, the DNA is TGTGCCAGCAGCGTAGGTTCCAGGGCCTACGAGCAGTACTTC. Translated, it gives CASSVGSRAYEQYF.

As for this clonotype: This clone may be a read error of a much larger clone one base away. This chain joins TRBV6-1 and TRBJ2-3, with TRBD2 identical over 9 bases. Germline V gene lookup returns CDR1 MNHNS and CDR2 SASEGT. The CDR3 loop spans 16 amino acids. In DNA form, the CDR3 reads TGTGCCGGCAGTGAAGTCCTAGCGGGGTACCGAGATACGCAGTATTTT. It is translated as CAGSEVLAGYRDTQYF.

In regard to this clonotype: A much larger clone sits a single nucleotide away, making a read error possible. The chain is built from TRBV20-1 and TRBJ2-3; 9 bases are shared with TRBD2. The junction had 9 bases not matched to a gene; V was cut back by 1 base and J by 4 bases. Per germline, CDR1 DFQATT and CDR2 SNEGSKA (reference sequence). This CDR3 has 16 amino acids. The CDR3: CSARGSPSGEPDTQYF. In DNA form, the CDR3 reads TGCAGTGCTAGAGGGTCCCCTAGCGGGGAGCCAGATACGCAGTATTTT.

In this sample, this clonotype turned up a few times. The chain is built from TRBV6-1 and TRBJ1-5; D not resolved. The V and J ends lost 5 bases and 2 bases respectively, with 13 bases between them. The CDR3 loop spans 15 amino acids. From germline, CDR1 is MNHNS and CDR2 SASEGT. In DNA, the CDR3 is TGTGCCAGCAGTCCCTGGACTCGGGGCAATCAGCCCCAGCATTTT. This sequence encodes CASSPWTRGNQPQHF.

The rearrangement uses TRBV28 and TRBJ2-1; 11 bases fit TRBD2. The J segment lost 3 bases and the V segment lost 5 bases, leaving 9 bases of the junction unmatched. The CDR3 sequence is 17 residues long. The germline gives CDR1 MDHEN, CDR2 SYDVKM. This CDR3 is CASSTPAGTSGYNEQFF. The DNA of the CDR3 is TGTGCCAGCAGTACACCCGCCGGGACTAGCGGCTACAATGAGCAGTTCTTC.

The rearrangement links TRBV14 to TRBJ2-5; tentatively, D is TRBD2 (5 bases). This CDR3 has 15 amino acids. Per the germline V gene, CDR1 is SGHDN and CDR2 is FVKESK. Trimming shortened V by 3 bases and J by 5 bases, and 16 bases separated the two germline ends. The CDR3 protein is CASSHSYGVGETQYF. CDR3 nucleotides: TGTGCCAGCAGCCACTCCTACGGGGTAGGGGAGACCCAGTACTTC.

J is TRBJ2-7 and V is TRBV4-1; D is uncertain. Trimming removed 1 base at V and 2 bases at J, with 12 bases between. Germline-derived CDR1 and CDR2 are MGHRA and YSYEKL. The CDR3 sequence is 15 residues long. This CDR3 reads CASSQVWGGAYEQYF. In DNA form, the CDR3 reads TGCGCCAGCAGCCAAGTTTGGGGTGGGGCCTACGAGCAGTACTTC.

This clonotype was picked up a small number of times. V is TRBV10-3 and J is TRBJ2-2; D not resolved. The CDR3 spans 14 residues. Germline V CDR1 and CDR2: ENHRY, SYGVKD. V was shortened by 0 bases and J by 6 bases, with 8 bases between the two germline ends. The CDR3 sequence: CAISESFGSGELFF. In DNA, the CDR3 is TGTGCCATCAGTGAGTCATTTGGATCCGGGGAGCTGTTTTTT.

Many counts were recorded for this clonotype. The chain uses TRBV28 and TRBJ1-5, with D hard to call. CDR3 length: 11 amino acids. Trimming shortened V by 8 bases and J by 6 bases, and 8 bases separated the two germline ends. The germline V gene encodes CDR1 MDHEN and CDR2 SYDVKM. CDR3 region: CASGVSQPQHF. CDR3 nucleotides: TGTGCCAGCGGCGTAAGTCAGCCCCAGCATTTT.

This clonotype showed up just a few times. J is TRBJ2-7 and V is TRBV4-1; D is uncertain. Germline CDR1 and CDR2: MGHRA and YSYEKL. Trimming took off 2 bases at V and 0 bases at J, with 11 bases between the two ends. The length of the CDR3 is 15 residues. The CDR3 here is CASSQLTTTSYEQYF. In DNA, the CDR3 is TGCGCCAGCAGCCAATTAACTACGACCTCCTACGAGCAGTACTTC.